This TCR beta chain stems from a study of T cell repertoires in cytomegalovirus infection. Study-level findings and limits: Within the response measured ex vivo, HLA-C-restricted CMV-specific TCR beta clonotypes were dominant.

Using its own MiXCR run on the reads, TCRdb lists one record per CDR3 protein. The table has around 230,000 distinct CDR3 sequences, 38% seen once. This clonotype was seen more than once but under ten times. The antigen is undetermined. The germline V and J ends were trimmed by 3 bases and 5 bases, with 10 bases remaining between them. This CDR3 is 12 amino acids long. Germline V gene lookup returns CDR1 GTSNPN and CDR2 SVGIG (reference sequence). V gene TRBV30 combines with J gene TRBJ1-2; D may be TRBD1 (6 bases). Source: CD8+ T cells from cultured PBMCs, taken from culture after CMV antigen stimulation. The clonotype originates from a human donor in good health (CMV status not recorded). Some clones in this sample may be carry-over from other donors' samples. CDR3 loop: CAWRTGAYGYTF. CDR3 DNA sequence: TGTGCCTGGAGGACAGGAGCGTATGGCTACACCTTC.